This TCR beta chain was sequenced for a study of CD8+ T cells in alopecia areata. Overall study results and limits: Scalp sequencing captures resident alphabeta T cells of normal skin too.

This clone turned up a few times. The antigen is undetermined. Extracted from the samples, RNA was reverse transcribed into cDNA to serve as the sequencing template. Method: immunoSEQ multiplex PCR; TCRdb's copy keeps in-frame clones and lacks some. The sample carries 130,000 to 150,000 clones, 45% to 60% recorded once. Trimming pared 4 bases from V and 4 bases from J, leaving 19 bases between. The CDR3 is made up of 16 amino acids. Germline V gives CDR1 MGHRA, CDR2 YSYEKL. The source of this sequence is a human donor with alopecia areata. V is TRBV4-1 and J is TRBJ2-5, with D possibly TRBD2 on 6 matching bases. This material consisted of CD4+ T cells sorted from blood, taken at week 0. The CDR3 sequence is CASSLRREGFGETQYF. Here the CDR3 DNA reads TGCGCCAGCAGCCTGAGGAGGGAAGGGTTTGGAGAGACCCAGTACTTC.